The 24 T cell receptor beta chains below were found in one sample sequenced in a study of PD-1 blockade in classical Hodgkin lymphoma (dated by TCRdb to the early 2020s). Libraries came from the immunoSEQ multiplex PCR assay. TCRdb obtained this table from immuneACCESS and retained in-frame rearrangements with V and J assigned. These tables miss some clones; where compared with another copy, unresolved V genes account for less than half of the shortfall, and the remainder is unexplained. The sample table records 90,000 to 140,000 clones; roughly 89% of these occur just once. The ten largest make up around a fifth of the sample. Taken with the paper, the label for time point translates to: cycle 4 day 1 (C4D1), after around six weeks of nivolumab. Every trial patient had relapsed after autologous stem cell transplantation, and cohorts A, B and C differed in prior brentuximab vedotin exposure. This material consisted of peripheral blood mononuclear cells (PBMCs), taken before the fourth cycle of nivolumab. These receptors were collected from a human donor with classical Hodgkin lymphoma.

This clone turned up a few times. The chain is built from TRBV2 and TRBJ2-7, with 9 positions matching TRBD2. This CDR3 comprises 13 residues. V was pared by 10 bases and J by 5 bases, with 9 bases of the junction left unmatched. The germline V gene has CDR1 SNHLY and CDR2 FYNNEI. The CDR3 DNA is TGTGCCACCCATAGCGGGAGTCGTAACGAGCAGTACTTC. It encodes CATHSGSRNEQYF.

V gene TRBV27 combines with J gene TRBJ2-2; 9 positions match TRBD2. In germline, CDR1 is MNHEY, CDR2 SMNVEV (reference sequence). The CDR3 sequence is 14 residues long. Trimming cost V 3 bases and J 6 bases; bases outside gene matches: 2. CDR3 loop: CASSLGLAAGELFF. CDR3 coding DNA: TGTGCCAGCAGTTTGGGACTAGCTGCCGGGGAGCTGTTTTTT.

The chain has TRBV7-2 and TRBJ2-1; no definite D call. V gave up 7 bases and J gave up 3 bases, with 10 bases separating them. Germline values: CDR1 SGHTA, CDR2 FQGNSA. CDR3 length: 13 amino acids. CDR3 protein: CASTAYNYNEQFF. The CDR3 DNA follows: TGTGCCAGCACCGCCTATAACTACAATGAGCAGTTCTTC.

This chain links TRBV4-1 with TRBJ2-1, with D perhaps TRBD1 (5 bases). Trimming stripped 2 bases from V and 4 bases from J, with 9 bases between. Germline-derived CDR1 and CDR2 are MGHRA and YSYEKL. The CDR3 covers 14 residues. CDR3 protein: CASSQPGWYNEQFF. As DNA, the CDR3 is TGCGCCAGCAGCCAACCAGGGTGGTACAATGAGCAGTTCTTC.

The rearrangement joins TRBV6-6 to TRBJ1-2, with 8 bases fitting TRBD1. CDR1 and CDR2 from the germline V gene are MNHNY and SVGAGI (reference sequence). The length of the CDR3 is 15 residues. Trimming at V came to 5 bases and at J to 1 base, leaving 6 bases not matched to a gene. For the CDR3, the DNA is TGTGCCAGCAGTCGAGGACAGGGACTTAACTATGGCTACACCTTC. Translated: CASSRGQGLNYGYTF.

The rearrangement links TRBV30 to TRBJ2-5; D is perhaps TRBD2 (6 bases). Germline loops: CDR1 GTSNPN, CDR2 SVGIG (reference sequence). There are 16 residues in the CDR3. V was cut by 1 base and J by 2 bases, with 17 bases left in between. The CDR3 nucleotides are TGTGCCTGGAGTGCCGGATACCCCCGGGGGCAAGAGACCCAGTACTTC. Protein product: CAWSAGYPRGQETQYF.

The V and J genes are TRBV28 and TRBJ2-2; 7 positions match TRBD2. V lost 3 bases to trimming and J lost 5 bases; unmatched junction nucleotides: 6. CDR3 length: 15 amino acids. Germline V gives CDR1 MDHEN, CDR2 SYDVKM. The CDR3 region is CASSFAGVRTGELFF. In DNA form, the CDR3 reads TGTGCCAGCAGTTTTGCGGGAGTGCGGACCGGGGAGCTGTTTTTT.

DNA of the CDR3: TGCGCCAGCAGCTTGAGAGGGAGGAACTACGAGCAGTACTTC. This codes for CASSLRGRNYEQYF. The V gene is TRBV5-1, the J gene TRBJ2-7, with D perhaps TRBD2 (6 bases). The CDR3 has 14 amino acids. The germline V gene has CDR1 SGHRS and CDR2 YFSETQ. Trimming removed 1 base from V and 3 bases from J, with 11 bases in between.

This clone was observed a single time. The rearrangement uses TRBV5-6 and TRBJ2-7; D gene ambiguous. The ends were cut back, 2 bases at V and 1 base at J, with 10 bases in the middle. Germline CDR1 reads SGHDT; CDR2 reads YYEEEE. This CDR3 region has 14 residues. The CDR3 loop is CASSFVPVSYEQYF. In nucleotides, the CDR3 is TGTGCCAGCAGCTTCGTACCAGTTTCCTACGAGCAGTACTTC.

This chain uses TRBV28 with TRBJ1-1, with TRBD1 identical over 9 bases. The CDR3 contains 14 residues. The V segment lost 5 bases and the J segment 4 bases; nucleotides outside the gene matches: 5. The germline V gene encodes CDR1 MDHEN and CDR2 SYDVKM. The CDR3 DNA reads as TGTGCCAGCAGTATGGACAGGGGCACCACTGAAGCTTTCTTT. Protein sequence: CASSMDRGTTEAFF.

V usage is TRBV27 and J usage is TRBJ2-3, with TRBD1 identical over 7 bases. V lost 4 bases and J lost 5; bases outside the gene matches: 18. Germline CDR1 and CDR2: MNHEY and SMNVEV (reference sequence). This CDR3 region has 18 residues. The CDR3 coding sequence is TGTGCCAGCAGTTCCCAGTGGCCGGGACAGTCCCGGGAAGATACGCAGTATTTT. As protein: CASSSQWPGQSREDTQYF.

V gene TRBV29-1 combines with J gene TRBJ2-2; perhaps TRBD2 as D (5 bases). This CDR3 comprises 13 residues. The germline V gene encodes CDR1 SQVTM and CDR2 ANQGSEA. Trimming cost V 7 bases and J 1 base, with 10 bases left between them. CDR3 region: CSAAGENTGELFF. Written as DNA, the CDR3 is TGCAGCGCCGCCGGGGAGAACACCGGGGAGCTGTTTTTT.

The genes are TRBV19 and TRBJ2-7; the match to TRBD2 covers 10 bases. Germline loops: CDR1 LNHDA, CDR2 SQIVND (reference sequence). The V and J ends lost 2 bases and 4 bases, in that order; junction bases with no gene match: 2. The CDR3 sequence is 14 residues long. CDR3 protein: CASSIPGLAYEQYF. The CDR3 nucleotides are TGTGCCAGTAGTATACCGGGACTAGCGTACGAGCAGTACTTC. Looking up the rest from reference TRBV19 and TRBJ2-7 gives the full variable domain: DGGITQSPKYLFRKEGQNVTLSCEQNLNHDAMYWYRQDPGQGLRLIYYSQIVNDFQKGDIAEGYSVSREKKESFPLTVTSAQKNPTAFYLCASSIPGLAYEQYFGPGTRLTVT.

The J gene is TRBJ1-2, the V gene TRBV18, with 9 bases that match TRBD1. Looked up from germline, CDR1 is KGHSH and CDR2 is LQKENI. Trimming cost V 3 bases and J 2 bases; bases outside gene matches: 4. The CDR3 is 15 residues long. CDR3 sequence (DNA): TGTGCCAGCTCACCGGGACAGGGCTACAACTATGGCTACACCTTC. This translates into CASSPGQGYNYGYTF.

The rearrangement uses TRBV5-1 and TRBJ2-1; 10 positions match TRBD2. The CDR3 extends over 15 amino acids. The V gene's germline CDR1 is SGHRS and CDR2 YFSETQ. Unmatched junction bases numbered 8, after V lost 4 bases and J lost 7 bases. Written as DNA, the CDR3 is TGCGCCAGCAGCCGTGGACTAGCGGATAGTAATGAGCAGTTCTTC. Translated: CASSRGLADSNEQFF.

V is TRBV7-2 and J is TRBJ2-7; 7 nucleotides align to TRBD1. Germline CDR1 reads SGHTA; CDR2 reads FQGNSA. Unmatched junction bases numbered 7, after V lost 0 bases and J lost 2 bases. This CDR3 is 16 amino acids long. In DNA, the CDR3 is TGTGCCAGCAGCTTAGCGAAACGGACAGGCGCCTACGAGCAGTACTTC. This codes for CASSLAKRTGAYEQYF.

In DNA form, the CDR3 reads TGTGCCAGCAGTTCGCGGGGTAGCGGGGGCCTAGGGCAGTACTTC. Its translation is CASSSRGSGGLGQYF. The chain couples TRBV27 to TRBJ2-7; 9 bases line up with TRBD2. CDR3 length: 15 amino acids. Germline V gene data show CDR1 as MNHEY and CDR2 as SMNVEV (reference sequence). Trimming took 4 bases from V and 9 from J; bases not matched to a gene: 13.

V gene TRBV6-5 combines with J gene TRBJ2-7; no definite D call. The CDR3 sequence is 13 residues long. V was pared by 6 bases and J by 3 bases, with 12 bases between. Germline CDR1 reads MNHEY; CDR2 reads SVGAGI. CDR3 protein: CASSYDDGYEQYF. Written as DNA, the CDR3 is TGTGCCAGCAGCTACGACGACGGCTACGAGCAGTACTTC.

The chain combines TRBV2 with TRBJ2-3; the match to TRBD1 covers 7 bases. J gave up 5 bases and V 0 bases, and 11 bases lay outside the gene matches. The CDR3 contains 17 residues. The germline gives CDR1 SNHLY, CDR2 FYNNEI. CDR3 coding DNA: TGTGCCAGCAGTGAAGCGGGTAACAGGGGAAGAGTAGATACGCAGTATTTT. Amino acid sequence: CASSEAGNRGRVDTQYF. The full variable domain, with the rest looked up from reference TRBV2 and TRBJ2-3, is EPEVTQTPSHQVTQMGQEVILRCVPISNHLYFYWYRQILGQKVEFLVSFYNNEISEKSEIFDDQFSVERPDGSNFTLKIRSTKLEDSAMYFCASSEAGNRGRVDTQYFGPGTRLTVL.

This clone was seen a handful of times. This chain links TRBV10-2 with TRBJ1-1; no clear D gene. CDR3 length equals 13 residues. With 8 bases removed from V and 2 bases from J, the gap between germline ends came to 12 bases. CDR1 WSHSY and CDR2 SAAADI come from the germline V gene. This CDR3 reads CASGGPSNTEAFF. The CDR3 region has the DNA TGCGCCAGCGGAGGGCCTTCAAACACTGAAGCTTTCTTT.

A single count supports this clone. The J gene is TRBJ1-2, the V gene TRBV7-9; D is ambiguous. The CDR3 loop spans 14 amino acids. V shed 5 bases and J shed 10 bases, with 20 bases lying between them. The germline gives CDR1 SEHNR, CDR2 FQNEAQ (reference sequence). The CDR3 loop is CASSPPLNYPSYTF. The DNA for the CDR3 is TGTGCCAGCAGCCCTCCCTTAAATTACCCGTCCTACACCTTC.

This chain joins TRBV29-1 and TRBJ1-3; D may be TRBD1 (6 bases). The CDR3 totals 14 residues. CDR1 and CDR2 (germline): SQVTM, ANQGSEA. Deletions cut 5 bases from V and 3 bases from J, with 14 bases between. As DNA, the CDR3 is TGCAGCGTTTCTCAGGGGAACTATGGAAACACCATATATTTT. Encoded protein: CSVSQGNYGNTIYF.

The chain joins TRBV6-6 to TRBJ1-2; D is perhaps TRBD1 (5 bases). The CDR3 runs to 13 residues. V gave up 6 bases and J gave up 4 bases, with 12 bases separating them. Germline CDR1 is MNHNY and CDR2 is SVGAGI (reference sequence). Here the CDR3 reads CASSRLDSYGYTF. CDR3 in DNA: TGTGCCAGCAGCCGACTTGACAGCTATGGCTACACCTTC.

This clone has more than one count but fewer than ten. This rearrangement joins TRBV7-9 to TRBJ1-2; D is unresolved. The CDR3 loop spans 15 amino acids. Trimming took 1 base from V and 3 from J, leaving 12 bases between them. Germline assignment: CDR1 SEHNR and CDR2 FQNEAQ (reference sequence). The CDR3 coding sequence is TGTGCCAGCAGCTTAGGAGTGGGAATGGACTATGGCTACACCTTC. Translated: CASSLGVGMDYGYTF.